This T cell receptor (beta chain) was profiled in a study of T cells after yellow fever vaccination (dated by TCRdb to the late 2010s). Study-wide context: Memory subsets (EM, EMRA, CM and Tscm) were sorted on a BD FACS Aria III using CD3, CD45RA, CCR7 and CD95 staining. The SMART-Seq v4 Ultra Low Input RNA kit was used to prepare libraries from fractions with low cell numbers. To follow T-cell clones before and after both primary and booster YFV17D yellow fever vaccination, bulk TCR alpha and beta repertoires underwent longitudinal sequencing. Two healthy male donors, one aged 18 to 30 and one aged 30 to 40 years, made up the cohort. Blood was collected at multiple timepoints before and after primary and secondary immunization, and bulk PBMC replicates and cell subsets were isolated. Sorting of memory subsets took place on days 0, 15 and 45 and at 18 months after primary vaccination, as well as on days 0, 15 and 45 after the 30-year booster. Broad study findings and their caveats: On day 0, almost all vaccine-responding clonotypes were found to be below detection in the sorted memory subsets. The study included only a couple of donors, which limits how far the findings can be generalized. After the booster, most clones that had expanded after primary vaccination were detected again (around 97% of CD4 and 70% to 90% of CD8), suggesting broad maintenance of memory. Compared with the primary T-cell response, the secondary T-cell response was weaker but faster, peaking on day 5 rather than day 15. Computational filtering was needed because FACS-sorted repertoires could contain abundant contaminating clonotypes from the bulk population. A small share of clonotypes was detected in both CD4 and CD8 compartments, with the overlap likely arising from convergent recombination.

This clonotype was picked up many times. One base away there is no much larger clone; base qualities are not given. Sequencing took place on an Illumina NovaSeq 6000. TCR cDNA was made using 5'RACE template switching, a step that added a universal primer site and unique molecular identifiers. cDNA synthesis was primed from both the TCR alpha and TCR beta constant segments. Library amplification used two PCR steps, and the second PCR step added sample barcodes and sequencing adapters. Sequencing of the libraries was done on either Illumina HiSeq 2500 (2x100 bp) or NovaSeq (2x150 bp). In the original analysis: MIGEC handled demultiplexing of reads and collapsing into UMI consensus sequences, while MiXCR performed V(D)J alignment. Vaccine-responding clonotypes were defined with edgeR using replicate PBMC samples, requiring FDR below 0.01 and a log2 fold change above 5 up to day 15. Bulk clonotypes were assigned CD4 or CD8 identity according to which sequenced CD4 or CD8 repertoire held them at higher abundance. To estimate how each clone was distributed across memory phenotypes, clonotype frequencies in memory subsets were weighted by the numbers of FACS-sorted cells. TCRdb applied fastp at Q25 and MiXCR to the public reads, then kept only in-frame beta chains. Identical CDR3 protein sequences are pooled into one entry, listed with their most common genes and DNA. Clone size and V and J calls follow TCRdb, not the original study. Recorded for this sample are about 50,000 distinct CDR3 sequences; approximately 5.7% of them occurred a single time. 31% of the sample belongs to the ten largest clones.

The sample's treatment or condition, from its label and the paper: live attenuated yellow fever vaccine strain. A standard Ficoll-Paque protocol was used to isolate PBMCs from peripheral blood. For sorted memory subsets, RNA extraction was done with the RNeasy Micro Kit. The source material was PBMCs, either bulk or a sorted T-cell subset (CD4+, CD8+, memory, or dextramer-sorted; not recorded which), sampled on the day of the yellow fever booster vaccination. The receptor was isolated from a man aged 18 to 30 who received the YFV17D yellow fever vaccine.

In nucleotides, the sequence is TGTGCCATCGCTAGCGGGGGGGGCAAAGATACGCAGTATTTT. It encodes CAIASGGGKDTQYF. The chain couples TRBV10-3 to TRBJ2-3; 12 bases in between match TRBD2. From the cysteine through the phenylalanine, the CDR3 covers 14 amino acids. This entry keeps only the CDR3 DNA: 42 bases, framed from base 1. The germline V and J ends show losses of 8 bases and 5 bases respectively, and no gene match explains 5 bases of the junction. According to the germline V gene, CDR1 reads ENHRY and CDR2 reads SYGVKD.